This T cell receptor (beta chain) appears in the sequencing data of a study of T cell clonotyping in hematopoietic cell transplantation. Sequenced by immunoSEQ multiplex PCR; TCRdb stores in-frame clones only, minus some. This table has 15,000 to 20,000 clones, about 85% appearing once. Germline CDR1 reads SGHRS; CDR2 reads YFSETQ. The CDR3 loop spans 15 amino acids. V shed 5 bases and J 4 bases; nucleotides not matched to a gene: 8. Turning to this clone: Its antigen is undetermined.

Study-wide results and limits: Few recipient clonotypes overlapped donors; over 95% were de novo at given depth.

Sequencing was performed on PBMCs, taken 100 days after allogeneic stem cell transplant. The genes are TRBV5-1 and TRBJ1-3; 8 nucleotides agree with TRBD1. The clonotype originates from a male patient aged 55 to 69 who had an allogeneic stem cell transplant from a related donor, so the T cells may come from the graft donor. Some clones in this sample may be carry-over from other donors' samples. CDR3 sequence: CASRRNTGGGNTIYF. The CDR3 DNA reads as TGCGCCAGCAGAAGGAACACAGGGGGGGGAAACACCATATATTTT.